Following are 15 T cell receptor beta chains from one sample sequenced in a study of STAT5B mutations in CD4+ large granular lymphocyte leukemia. Here immunoSEQ multiplex PCR was the method, and the copy in TCRdb shows in-frame clones only, minus some. This table has around 23,000 clones, around 76% appearing once. The sequencing input was CD4+ T cells from blood buffy coats. Source of these receptors: a human donor in good health.

This CDR3 is CASRLQGAYQETQYF. The CDR3 nucleotides are TGCGCCAGCAGACTACAGGGGGCTTACCAAGAGACCCAGTACTTC. The chain uses TRBV5-1 and TRBJ2-5; 9 bases are shared with TRBD1. CDR3 size: 15 residues. Germline loops: CDR1 SGHRS, CDR2 YFSETQ. J was trimmed by 0 bases and V by 5 bases; bases with no gene match: 5.

The chain links TRBV25-1 to TRBJ2-7, with TRBD2 matching 8 bases. With V trimmed by 1 base and J by 0 bases, 8 bases remained unmatched. CDR3 length equals 17 residues. The germline gives CDR1 MGHDK, CDR2 SYGVNS. The CDR3 sequence is CASSESLAGLSSYEQYF. The CDR3 bases are TGTGCCAGCAGTGAATCTTTAGCGGGACTTAGCTCCTACGAGCAGTACTTC.

This chain links TRBV27 with TRBJ2-7, with D perhaps assigned TRBD1 or TRBD2 (5 bases each). V dropped 8 bases and J dropped 5 bases, with 19 bases sitting between them. CDR3 length: 14 amino acids. Germline loops: CDR1 MNHEY, CDR2 SMNVEV (reference sequence). The CDR3 sequence: CASGGQLSFDEQYF. CDR3 DNA: TGTGCCAGCGGGGGTCAACTTTCTTTCGACGAGCAGTACTTC.

This clone was counted a few times. The chain has TRBV9 and TRBJ1-2; D gene uncertain. Trimming left V 0 bases short and J 4 bases short, with 7 bases between. This CDR3 contains 13 residues. Germline V gene data show CDR1 as SGDLS and CDR2 as YYNGEE. CDR3 sequence reads: CASSVEDPYGYTF. CDR3 nucleotides: TGTGCCAGCAGCGTAGAGGACCCCTATGGCTACACCTTC.

The J gene is TRBJ2-3, the V gene TRBV7-2; the match to TRBD2 covers 13 bases. Losses at the gene ends were 5 bases for V and 2 bases for J; bases not matched to a gene: 4. The V gene's germline CDR1 is SGHTA and CDR2 FQGNSA. The CDR3 extends over 16 amino acids. The CDR3 DNA reads as TGTGCCAGCAGCACGGGACTAGCGGGGTACACAGATACGCAGTATTTT. Translated: CASSTGLAGYTDTQYF. Looking up the rest from reference TRBV7-2 and TRBJ2-3 gives the full variable domain: GAGVSQSPSNKVTEKGKDVELRCDPISGHTALYWYRQSLGQGLEFLIYFQGNSAPDKSGLPSDRFSAERTGGSVSTLTIQRTQQEDSAVYLCASSTGLAGYTDTQYFGPGTRLTVL.

This chain connects TRBV7-2 to TRBJ2-7, with 9 bases that match TRBD1. V dropped 5 bases and J dropped 5; count of bases not matched to a gene: 7. The CDR3 is 14 amino acids. Germline-derived CDR1 and CDR2 are SGHTA and FQGNSA. CDR3: CASSNTGGADEQYF. The DNA of the CDR3 is TGTGCCAGCAGCAACACAGGGGGCGCGGACGAGCAGTACTTC.

The chain employs TRBV19 and TRBJ2-2, with TRBD1 identical over 7 bases. The CDR3 consists of 14 residues. CDR1 and CDR2 (germline): LNHDA, SQIVND (reference sequence). Trimming took 7 bases from V and 7 from J; bases not matched to a gene: 9. CDR3 sequence reads: CASTTPGGNGELFF. In nucleotides, the CDR3 is TGTGCCAGTACCACTCCAGGGGGAAACGGGGAGCTGTTTTTT.

In its sample, this clone was seen once. The J gene is TRBJ2-7, the V gene TRBV7-9; D is unresolved. Trimming cost V 1 base and J 10 bases, with 23 bases left between them. The CDR3 contains 16 residues. The V gene's germline CDR1 is SEHNR and CDR2 FQNEAQ (reference sequence). CDR3 sequence: CASSLVLGSGLGRQYF. In DNA, the CDR3 is TGTGCCAGCAGCTTAGTCTTGGGGTCGGGTTTGGGCCGACAGTACTTC.

The gene calls are TRBV9 and TRBJ1-3; D may be TRBD1 (6 bases). Germline V gene data show CDR1 as SGDLS and CDR2 as YYNGEE. The CDR3 covers 17 residues. V was pared by 2 bases and J by 4 bases, with 19 bases between. CDR3 sequence reads: CASSVAGTTNSGNTIYF. The CDR3 DNA follows: TGTGCCAGCAGCGTTGCCGGGACAACAAATTCGGGAAACACCATATATTTT.

The chain recombines TRBV7-3 with TRBJ1-6, with 10 bases that match TRBD1. The V segment lost 1 base and the J segment 10 bases; nucleotides outside the gene matches: 10. Germline V gene lookup returns CDR1 SGHTA and CDR2 FQGTGA. The CDR3 totals 17 residues. DNA of the CDR3: TGTGCCAGCAGCTTAAGGGGGACAGGGGAGAGCAACTCACCCCTCCACTTT. It yields the protein CASSLRGTGESNSPLHF.

V usage is TRBV4-3 and J usage is TRBJ2-3; a weak D match, TRBD2 (5 bases). The CDR3 is 16 residues long. V was pared by 0 bases and J by 0 bases, with 10 bases between. The germline V gene encodes CDR1 LGHNA and CDR2 YSLEER. This CDR3 reads CASSQEGVQSTDTQYF. CDR3 in DNA: TGCGCCAGCAGCCAAGAGGGAGTGCAGAGCACAGATACGCAGTATTTT.

V gene TRBV5-1 combines with J gene TRBJ1-6; D gene unclear. Trimming cost V 0 bases and J 8 bases, with 9 bases left between them. This CDR3 comprises 14 residues. Germline V gives CDR1 SGHRS, CDR2 YFSETQ. The CDR3, as DNA: TGCGCCAGCAGCTTGGAGGACCTATATTCACCCCTCCACTTT. Translating gives CASSLEDLYSPLHF.

J is TRBJ2-5 and V is TRBV7-9; D is uncertain. The better agreement between TRBJ2-7 and the DNA end casts doubt on the J call. CDR3 length: 12 amino acids. Germline V CDR1 and CDR2: SEHNR, FQNEAQ (reference sequence). The CDR3 sequence is CASSRLVVEQYF. In DNA form, the CDR3 reads TGTGCCAGCAGCCGCCTAGTGGTCGAGCAGTACTTC.

The rearrangement joins TRBV4-3 to TRBJ1-5; D unresolved. The CDR3 is 15 amino acids. V was clipped by 2 bases and J by 3 bases, with 11 bases between them. Germline V CDR1 and CDR2: LGHNA, YSLEER. CDR3 amino acids: CASSQRQGVNQPQHF. The DNA for the CDR3 is TGCGCCAGCAGCCAACGGCAAGGAGTCAATCAGCCCCAGCATTTT.

This chain links TRBV5-1 with TRBJ1-2, with 8 nucleotides matching TRBD1. Germline CDR1 reads SGHRS; CDR2 reads YFSETQ. V trimming: 4 bases; J trimming: 4 bases; junction bases outside the gene matches: 15. This CDR3 is built from 17 residues. Here the CDR3 reads CASSPQDGTGGSYGYTF. CDR3 DNA sequence: TGCGCCAGCAGCCCACAGGACGGGACAGGAGGCAGCTATGGCTACACCTTC. The full variable domain, completed using reference TRBV5-1 and TRBJ1-2, is KAGVTQTPRYLIKTRGQQVTLSCSPISGHRSVSWYQQTPGQGLQFLFEYFSETQRNKGNFPGRFSGRQFSNSRSEMNVSTLELGDSALYLCASSPQDGTGGSYGYTFGSGTRLTVV.